This entry lists 24 T cell receptor beta chains sequenced from one sample in a study of blood T cell repertoires in COVID-19. This table comes from immunoSEQ multiplex PCR, and its TCRdb copy is limited to in-frame clones, with some not included. The sample has 120,000 or so clones, around 89% seen once. Sequencing used peripheral blood. These receptor sequences come from a man aged 65 to 85 with active or convalescent COVID-19.

The rearrangement joins TRBV28 to TRBJ1-1; TRBD1 matches at 7 bases. Germline V gives CDR1 MDHEN, CDR2 SYDVKM. The V segment lost 5 bases and the J segment 4 bases; nucleotides outside the gene matches: 7. This CDR3 is 14 amino acids long. Written as DNA, the CDR3 is TGTGCCAGCAGTAACAGGGGTTGGGGCACTGAAGCTTTCTTT. Its protein is CASSNRGWGTEAFF.

V usage is TRBV27 and J usage is TRBJ1-5, with D maybe TRBD1 (6 bases). The CDR3 spans 13 residues. The V and J ends lost 8 bases and 7 bases respectively, with 15 bases between them. Germline V gene lookup returns CDR1 MNHEY and CDR2 SMNVEV (reference sequence). The CDR3 sequence is CASSQGREQPQHF. For the CDR3, the DNA is TGTGCCAGCTCACAGGGAAGGGAACAGCCCCAGCATTTT.

This chain connects TRBV28 to TRBJ1-5; no reliable D call. V lost 5 bases, J lost 0 bases, and 5 bases lay in between. The CDR3 runs to 13 residues. Germline V CDR1 and CDR2: MDHEN, SYDVKM. CDR3 DNA: TGTGCCAGCAGTCGAGATAGCAATCAGCCCCAGCATTTT. This codes for CASSRDSNQPQHF.

The gene calls are TRBV27 and TRBJ2-7; 7 nucleotides match TRBD2. CDR1 is MNHEY and CDR2 is SMNVEV in the germline V gene (reference sequence). V lost 3 bases, J lost 7 bases, and 0 bases stayed unmatched. The CDR3 is 11 residues long. The CDR3: CASSLGGEQYF. Written as DNA, the CDR3 is TGTGCCAGCAGTTTGGGAGGGGAGCAGTACTTC.

The chain carries TRBV29-1 and TRBJ2-2; tentatively, D is TRBD2 (5 bases). The CDR3 covers 14 residues. Trimming took 2 bases from V and 0 from J, leaving 7 bases between them. Germline CDR1 SQVTM, CDR2 ANQGSEA. Here the CDR3 DNA reads TGCAGCGTTGAAACGGGAACGAACACCGGGGAGCTGTTTTTT. Translated: CSVETGTNTGELFF.

The gene calls are TRBV6-4 and TRBJ2-1; 12 bases agree with TRBD1. Trimming removed 1 base from V and 5 bases from J; junction bases left unmatched: 6. Germline lookup yields CDR1 MRHNA and CDR2 SNTAGT. CDR3 length equals 17 residues. The CDR3 DNA follows: TGTGCCAGCAGTGACTTCCCGGGACAGGGGGCCCACAATGAGCAGTTCTTC. This translates into CASSDFPGQGAHNEQFF.

The chain is built from TRBV28 and TRBJ2-1, with 11 bases aligning to TRBD2. Germline CDR1 MDHEN, CDR2 SYDVKM. This CDR3 is 16 amino acids long. V shed 4 bases and J 3 bases; nucleotides not matched to a gene: 5. The CDR3 region has the DNA TGTGCCAGCAGTTCTAGCGGGAGGACTTTCTACAATGAGCAGTTCTTC. Encoded protein: CASSSSGRTFYNEQFF. Full variable domain (missing parts from reference TRBV28 and TRBJ2-1): DVKVTQSSRYLVKRTGEKVFLECVQDMDHENMFWYRQDPGLGLRLIYFSYDVKMKEKGDIPEGYSVSREKKERFSLILESASTNQTSMYLCASSSSGRTFYNEQFFGPGTRLTVL.

A few counts support this clone. This chain connects TRBV27 to TRBJ2-2; perhaps TRBD2 as D (5 bases). The V end was cut by 1 base, the J end by 7 bases, with 7 bases between. CDR1 and CDR2 (germline): MNHEY, SMNVEV (reference sequence). CDR3 length equals 13 residues. CDR3: CASSLLGSGELFF. In DNA, the CDR3 is TGTGCCAGCAGTTTATTAGGGAGCGGGGAGCTGTTTTTT.

This chain connects TRBV10-2 to TRBJ2-1; D gene uncertain. Trimming left V 5 bases short and J 15 bases short, with 23 bases between. CDR1 is WSHSY, CDR2 SAAADI, per germline. The CDR3 is 14 residues long. CDR3 residues: CASSFDIHKSVPFF. CDR3 sequence (DNA): TGCGCCAGCAGTTTCGACATCCATAAGTCAGTGCCGTTCTTC.

The chain's CDR3 is CASSTSSVGTDTQYF. The CDR3 region has the DNA TGTGCCAGCAGCACCTCTAGCGTGGGCACAGATACGCAGTATTTT. V gene TRBV11-2 combines with J gene TRBJ2-3; D perhaps matches TRBD2 (6 bases). The V gene's germline CDR1 is SGHAT and CDR2 FQNNGV. Trimming removed 5 bases at V and 1 base at J, with 13 bases between. The length of the CDR3 is 15 residues.

J is TRBJ1-2 and V is TRBV28, with TRBD1 as a possible D gene (6 bases). Germline V CDR1 and CDR2: MDHEN, SYDVKM. The CDR3 spans 14 residues. V was shortened by 10 bases and J by 4 bases, with 19 bases between the two germline ends. The CDR3 here is CATSPRGGSYGYTF. In DNA, the CDR3 is TGTGCCACCAGCCCAAGGGGGGGCTCCTATGGCTACACCTTC.

This clone has a handful of counts. The genes are TRBV29-1 and TRBJ2-7, with 8 bases matching TRBD2. The CDR3 has 13 residues. Unmatched junction bases numbered 10, after V lost 7 bases and J lost 5 bases. CDR1 SQVTM and CDR2 ANQGSEA come from the germline V gene. In DNA, the CDR3 is TGCAGCGCGAAAGGACGGGAGGGCGACGAGCAGTACTTC. Translating gives CSAKGREGDEQYF.

This clone was recorded once. The chain employs TRBV21-1 and TRBJ1-1. TRBV21-1 is listed as a pseudogene. The CDR3 sequence is 17 residues long. The CDR3 region has the DNA TGTGCCAGCAGCATCCGGAAAGGTCCGGGGATGAACACTGAAGCTTTCTTT. Amino acids: CASSIRKGPGMNTEAFF.

The gene calls are TRBV29-1 and TRBJ2-4; D may be TRBD2 (7 bases). The CDR3 runs 16 residues. The germline V gene encodes CDR1 SQVTM and CDR2 ANQGSEA. V was trimmed by 2 bases and J by 3 bases, leaving 17 bases between them. CDR3 DNA: TGCAGCGTTGAACTCATAGGGGGAGGGAACAAAAACATTCAGTACTTC. Protein: CSVELIGGGNKNIQYF. The variable domain in full, with the rest retrieved from reference TRBV29-1 and TRBJ2-4, is SAVISQKPSRDICQRGTSLTIQCQVDSQVTMMFWYRQQPGQSLTLIATANQGSEATYESGFVIDKFPISRPNLTFSTLTVSNMSPEDSSIYLCSVELIGGGNKNIQYFGAGTRLSVL.

This clone was counted only a few times. The chain has TRBV7-9 and TRBJ2-1; 13 nucleotides agree with TRBD2. CDR1 and CDR2 from the germline V gene are SEHNR and FQNEAQ (reference sequence). J lost 6 bases, V lost 5 bases, and 10 bases had no gene match. The length of the CDR3 is 17 residues. The CDR3 sequence is CASSRRGGLAGSNEQFF. In DNA form, the CDR3 reads TGTGCCAGCAGCAGAAGAGGGGGACTAGCGGGAAGCAATGAGCAGTTCTTC.

V usage is TRBV28 and J usage is TRBJ2-7; 11 bases match TRBD2. Germline values: CDR1 MDHEN, CDR2 SYDVKM. The V segment lost 4 bases and the J segment 2 bases; nucleotides outside the gene matches: 4. This CDR3 region has 15 residues. CDR3 protein: CASSSFSGRAYEQYF. In DNA, the CDR3 is TGTGCCAGCAGTTCCTTTAGCGGGAGGGCCTACGAGCAGTACTTC.

The chain couples TRBV28 to TRBJ1-4, with 12 positions matching TRBD1. This CDR3 is 18 amino acids long. After removal of 5 bases from V and 7 bases from J, the junction contained 14 bases not matched to a gene. Germline CDR1 MDHEN, CDR2 SYDVKM. Written as DNA, the CDR3 is TGTGCCAGCAGTGCCGTAGCCGGGACAGGGGGCGTCCGTGAAAAACTGTTTTTT. This encodes CASSAVAGTGGVREKLFF.

The V and J genes are TRBV6-5 and TRBJ1-2; D remains ambiguous. Trimming took off 0 bases at V and 3 bases at J, with 8 bases between the two ends. Germline V CDR1 and CDR2: MNHEY, SVGAGI. This CDR3 region has 14 residues. The CDR3 DNA is TGTGCCAGCAGTTACTCACACAGAGACTATGGCTACACCTTC. Translation: CASSYSHRDYGYTF.

The gene calls are TRBV2 and TRBJ1-1; possible D gene TRBD1, 6 bases. This CDR3 contains 13 residues. V lost 7 bases and J lost 1, with 10 bases in between. Germline values: CDR1 SNHLY, CDR2 FYNNEI. CDR3 in amino acids: CASTKTGNTEAFF. In DNA, the CDR3 is TGTGCCAGCACCAAGACAGGGAACACTGAAGCTTTCTTT.

The rearrangement joins TRBV13 to TRBJ1-4, with D possibly TRBD1 on 6 matching bases. This CDR3 has 15 residues. Germline V gene sequence: CDR1 PRHDT, CDR2 FYEKMQ (reference sequence). The V and J ends lost 6 bases and 4 bases respectively, with 15 bases between them. The CDR3 DNA sequence: TGTGCCAGCAGAAGGGGGGGTCAGGGTAATGAAAAACTGTTTTTT. Translating gives CASRRGGQGNEKLFF.

The rearrangement uses TRBV5-1 and TRBJ2-1; tentative D call: TRBD1 (6 bases). Trimming removed 0 bases from V and 3 bases from J, with 10 bases in between. The CDR3 runs to 15 residues. Germline V lookup: CDR1 SGHRS, CDR2 YFSETQ. The CDR3 reads CASSLVPGHYNEQFF. The CDR3 DNA is TGCGCCAGCAGCTTGGTTCCGGGACACTACAATGAGCAGTTCTTC.

The J gene is TRBJ1-5, the V gene TRBV7-8; the D gene is possibly TRBD1 (6 bases). Per the germline V gene, CDR1 is SGHVS and CDR2 is FQNEAQ. The ends were cut back, 1 base at V and 1 base at J, with 14 bases in the middle. This CDR3 comprises 17 residues. CDR3: CASSLVLGGVSNQPQHF. The DNA for the CDR3 is TGTGCCAGCAGCTTAGTTCTTGGGGGCGTCAGCAATCAGCCCCAGCATTTT.

The V call is TRBV6-5, the J call TRBJ2-7, with 13 nucleotides matching TRBD2. V was pared by 2 bases and J by 3 bases, with 4 bases of the junction left unmatched. Per the germline V gene, CDR1 is MNHEY and CDR2 is SVGAGI. This CDR3 has 16 residues. The CDR3 loop reads CASSYRTSGSSYEQYF. The DNA of the CDR3 is TGTGCCAGCAGTTACCGGACTAGCGGGAGTAGCTACGAGCAGTACTTC.

This clone was seen once. V is TRBV27 and J is TRBJ2-1; 8 bases fit TRBD1. From germline, CDR1 is MNHEY and CDR2 SMNVEV (reference sequence). CDR3 length: 16 residues. Losses at the gene ends were 4 bases for V and 5 bases for J; bases not matched to a gene: 10. This CDR3 reads CASSSTQRDRHNEQFF. The CDR3 region has the DNA TGTGCCAGCAGTTCAACCCAACGGGACAGGCACAATGAGCAGTTCTTC.